The subject of this entry is one T cell receptor (beta chain). This specimen belongs to a study of blood T cells in healthy people across ages. The CDR3 contains 13 residues. The V end was cut by 3 bases, the J end by 6 bases, with 11 bases between. Germline loops: CDR1 LGHNA, CDR2 YSLEER. Alongside a J-beta primer mix, a sample-barcoded 5' primer served in a second PCR lasting roughly 7 to 11 cycles. In TCRdb, the 5' RACE reads were re-called with MiXCR into one record per CDR3 protein. The table includes around 850,000 distinct CDR3 sequences, 35% to 40% detected once. The sequence came from a man younger than 35 in good health. The V gene is TRBV4-3, the J gene TRBJ1-2, with a tentative D call TRBD1 (5 bases). The sample consisted of blood. CDR3 amino acids: CASSHRRDDGYTF. CDR3 in DNA: TGCGCCAGCAGCCACCGACGGGACGATGGCTACACCTTC.